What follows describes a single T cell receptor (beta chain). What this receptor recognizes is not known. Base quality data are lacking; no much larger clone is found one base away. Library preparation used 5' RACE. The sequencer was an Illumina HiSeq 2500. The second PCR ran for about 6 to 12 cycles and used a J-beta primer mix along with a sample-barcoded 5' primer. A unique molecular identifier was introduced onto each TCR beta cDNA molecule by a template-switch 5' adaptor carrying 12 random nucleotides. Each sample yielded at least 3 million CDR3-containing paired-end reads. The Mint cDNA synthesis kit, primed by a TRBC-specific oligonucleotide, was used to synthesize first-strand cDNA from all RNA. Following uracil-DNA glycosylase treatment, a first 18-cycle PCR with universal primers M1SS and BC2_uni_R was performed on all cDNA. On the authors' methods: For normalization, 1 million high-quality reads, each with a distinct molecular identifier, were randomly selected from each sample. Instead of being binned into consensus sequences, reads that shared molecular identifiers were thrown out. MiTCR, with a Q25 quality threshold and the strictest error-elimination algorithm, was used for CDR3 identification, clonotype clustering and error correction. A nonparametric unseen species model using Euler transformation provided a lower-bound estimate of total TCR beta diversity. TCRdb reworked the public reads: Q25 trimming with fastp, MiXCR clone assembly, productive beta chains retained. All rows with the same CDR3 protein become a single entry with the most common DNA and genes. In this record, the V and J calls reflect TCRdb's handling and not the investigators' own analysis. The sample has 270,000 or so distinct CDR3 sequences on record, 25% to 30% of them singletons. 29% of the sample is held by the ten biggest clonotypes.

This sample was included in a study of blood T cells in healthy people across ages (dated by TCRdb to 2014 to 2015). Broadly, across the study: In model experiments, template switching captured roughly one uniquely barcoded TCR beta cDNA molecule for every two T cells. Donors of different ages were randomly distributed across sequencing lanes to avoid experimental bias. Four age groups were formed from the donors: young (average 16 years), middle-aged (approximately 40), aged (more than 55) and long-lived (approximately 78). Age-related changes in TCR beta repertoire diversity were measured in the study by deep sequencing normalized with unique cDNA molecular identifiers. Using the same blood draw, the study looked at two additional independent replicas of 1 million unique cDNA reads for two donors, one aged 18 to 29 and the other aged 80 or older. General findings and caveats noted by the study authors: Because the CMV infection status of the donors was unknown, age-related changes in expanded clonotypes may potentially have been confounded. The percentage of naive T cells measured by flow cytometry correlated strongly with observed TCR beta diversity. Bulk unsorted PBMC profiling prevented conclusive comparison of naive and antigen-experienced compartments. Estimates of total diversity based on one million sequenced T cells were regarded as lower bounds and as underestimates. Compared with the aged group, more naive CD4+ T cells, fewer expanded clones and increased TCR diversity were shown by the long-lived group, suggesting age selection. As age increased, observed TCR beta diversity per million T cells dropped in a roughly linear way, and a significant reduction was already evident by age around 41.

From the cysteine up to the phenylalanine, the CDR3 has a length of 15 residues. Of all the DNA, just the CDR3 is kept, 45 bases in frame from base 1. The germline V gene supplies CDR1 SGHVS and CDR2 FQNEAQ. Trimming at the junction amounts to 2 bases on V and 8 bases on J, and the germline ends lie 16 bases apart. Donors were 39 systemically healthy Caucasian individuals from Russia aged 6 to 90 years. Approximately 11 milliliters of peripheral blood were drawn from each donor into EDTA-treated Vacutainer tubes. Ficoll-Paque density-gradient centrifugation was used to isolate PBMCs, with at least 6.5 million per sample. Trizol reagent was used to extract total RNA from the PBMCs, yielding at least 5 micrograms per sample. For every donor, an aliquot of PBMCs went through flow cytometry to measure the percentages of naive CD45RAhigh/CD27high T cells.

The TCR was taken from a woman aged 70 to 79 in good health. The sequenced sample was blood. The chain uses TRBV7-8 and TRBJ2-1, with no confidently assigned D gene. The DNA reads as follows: TGTGCCAGCAGCTTATCCTGGCTTATTCGCGATGAGCAGTTCTTC. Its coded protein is CASSLSWLIRDEQFF. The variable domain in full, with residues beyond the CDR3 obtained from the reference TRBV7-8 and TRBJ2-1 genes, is GAGVSQSPRYKVAKRGQDVALRCDPISGHVSLFWYQQALGQGPEFLTYFQNEAQLDKSGLPSDRFFAERPEGSVSTLKIQRTQQEDSAVYLCASSLSWLIRDEQFFGPGTRLTVL.